What follows are 32 T cell receptor beta chains derived from one specimen sequenced in a study of cytomegalovirus exposure and HLA in healthy donors. The data were produced by immunoSEQ multiplex PCR, yet TCRdb's version contains in-frame clones alone and is incomplete. The profile shows about 240,000 clones, 70% to 90% of them singletons. The source material was PBMCs. These receptors were taken from a young woman in good health and CMV-seropositive.

The genes are TRBV7-9 and TRBJ1-2; 7 bases line up with TRBD1. CDR1 and CDR2 from the germline V gene are SEHNR and FQNEAQ (reference sequence). The CDR3 contains 15 residues. After removal of 5 bases from V and 3 bases from J, the junction contained 9 bases not matched to a gene. CDR3 sequence reads: CASSQDLRGDYGYTF. As DNA, the CDR3 is TGTGCCAGCAGCCAAGATCTCAGGGGGGACTATGGCTACACCTTC.

The chain carries TRBV11-2 and TRBJ2-1; D uncertain. The germline gives CDR1 SGHAT, CDR2 FQNNGV. The CDR3 length is 12 residues. The V gene lost 0 bases and the J gene lost 10 bases, with 7 bases spanning the gap. The CDR3 DNA reads TGTGCCAGCAGCTTAGACGAGTGGGAGCAGTTCTTC. Amino acid sequence: CASSLDEWEQFF.

V gene TRBV7-2 combines with J gene TRBJ1-5; tentatively, D is TRBD1 (6 bases). The V gene lost 3 bases and the J gene lost 0 bases, with 9 bases spanning the gap. CDR1 SGHTA and CDR2 FQGNSA come from the germline V gene. The length of the CDR3 is 15 residues. In DNA, the CDR3 is TGTGCCAGCAGCTTCCACAGGGATAGCAATCAGCCCCAGCATTTT. Amino acids: CASSFHRDSNQPQHF.

The chain joins TRBV27 to TRBJ2-5; possible D gene TRBD2, 5 bases. The CDR3 spans 14 residues. Germline V gives CDR1 MNHEY, CDR2 SMNVEV (reference sequence). Trimming removed 3 bases from V and 5 bases from J, with 13 bases in between. CDR3 loop: CASSLEWGEETQYF. The CDR3 DNA is TGTGCCAGCAGTTTGGAGTGGGGAGAGGAGACCCAGTACTTC.

V is TRBV14 and J is TRBJ1-2; D is unresolved. The CDR3 has 15 amino acids. Germline CDR1 is SGHDN and CDR2 is FVKESK. The V end was cut by 1 base, the J end by 3 bases, with 12 bases between. The CDR3 sequence: CASSQAPGLYYGYTF. The CDR3 DNA follows: TGTGCCAGCAGCCAAGCCCCGGGTTTATACTATGGCTACACCTTC.

This clone was picked up one time. J is TRBJ2-7 and V is TRBV5-1, with 8 bases that match TRBD1. Germline values: CDR1 SGHRS, CDR2 YFSETQ. The CDR3 totals 15 residues. V was pared by 2 bases and J by 9 bases, with 13 bases of the junction left unmatched. CDR3 sequence reads: CASSLKPGQVNPQYF. Here the CDR3 DNA reads TGCGCCAGCAGCTTAAAACCGGGACAGGTTAATCCGCAGTACTTC.

This clone was detected only once. This chain links TRBV11-3 with TRBJ2-2, with 9 bases matching TRBD2. V lost 6 bases and J lost 5; bases outside the gene matches: 4. The germline CDR1 and CDR2 sequences are SGHNT and YENEEA. The CDR3 sequence is 14 residues long. CDR3 in DNA: TGTGCCAGCAGTAGCGGGGGCGTTACCGGGGAGCTGTTTTTT. Its protein product is CASSSGGVTGELFF.

Notes on this clone: This sample includes further DNA sequences coding for the same CDR3. The chain employs TRBV9 and TRBJ2-3; D not certain. Between the trimmed V and J ends, which lost 1 base and 0 bases, there was a span of 3 bases. Per the germline V gene, CDR1 is SGDLS and CDR2 is YYNGEE. CDR3 length: 13 amino acids. The DNA for the CDR3 is TGTGCCAGCAGCGTATCAAGCACAGATACGCAGTATTTT. Its protein product is CASSVSSTDTQYF.

This chain links TRBV15 with TRBJ2-7; D is uncertain. The CDR3 is 16 amino acids. Trimming shortened V by 0 bases and J by 2 bases, and 14 bases separated the two germline ends. Germline V gene lookup returns CDR1 LNHNV and CDR2 YYDKDF (reference sequence). CDR3 DNA sequence: TGTGCCACCAGCAGAGATGAGAGCGCGTTCGCCTACGAGCAGTACTTC. Amino acid sequence: CATSRDESAFAYEQYF.

V gene TRBV11-2 combines with J gene TRBJ1-2; possible D gene TRBD1, 6 bases. V lost 1 base, J lost 4 bases, and 19 bases lay in between. CDR3 length: 17 residues. Germline V lookup: CDR1 SGHAT, CDR2 FQNNGV. Here the CDR3 reads CASSLVPRGASTYGYTF. Here the CDR3 DNA reads TGTGCCAGCAGCTTAGTGCCACGGGGGGCTTCCACCTATGGCTACACCTTC.

This chain joins TRBV4-1 and TRBJ2-7; 8 bases map to TRBD2. Germline V lookup: CDR1 MGHRA, CDR2 YSYEKL. CDR3 length: 17 amino acids. Germline trimming cut 0 bases from V and 1 base from J; bases unmatched to any gene: 8. The CDR3 sequence: CASSQEFLQRESYEQYF. The CDR3 bases are TGCGCCAGCAGCCAAGAGTTCCTCCAGCGGGAGTCCTACGAGCAGTACTTC.

This chain uses TRBV19 with TRBJ1-1, with a possible D match to TRBD1 (6 bases). V lost 5 bases and J lost 7, with 17 bases in between. CDR1 is LNHDA and CDR2 is SQIVND in the germline V gene (reference sequence). CDR3 length equals 14 residues. For the CDR3, the DNA is TGTGCCAGTAGTGAACCGAGTGCGACAGGTGAAGCTTTCTTT. Translation: CASSEPSATGEAFF.

This clone was seen repeatedly, ten times or more. The rearrangement links TRBV7-9 to TRBJ2-5, with D perhaps TRBD2 (6 bases). The CDR3 runs 15 residues. The V gene's germline CDR1 is SEHNR and CDR2 FQNEAQ (reference sequence). The ends were cut back, 4 bases at V and 5 bases at J, with 17 bases in the middle. The CDR3 protein is CASSYELAMAETQYF. The CDR3 bases are TGTGCCAGCAGCTACGAGCTAGCGATGGCGGAGACCCAGTACTTC.

The chain's CDR3 is CASSLGDRPYEQYF. The DNA for the CDR3 is TGCGCCAGCAGCTTAGGGGACAGGCCGTACGAGCAGTACTTC. This sequence joins TRBV5-1 and TRBJ2-7, with TRBD1 matching over 8 bases. V lost 2 bases and J lost 4; bases outside the gene matches: 5. The CDR3 contains 14 residues. Germline V lookup: CDR1 SGHRS, CDR2 YFSETQ.

The chain joins TRBV27 to TRBJ2-7; no firm D call. V was shortened by 5 bases and J by 5 bases, with 19 bases between the two germline ends. The CDR3 runs to 15 residues. CDR1 and CDR2 from the germline V gene are MNHEY and SMNVEV (reference sequence). The CDR3 DNA is TGTGCCAGCAGTCCCCTTTATCAAACAGTCCACGAGCAGTACTTC. This translates into CASSPLYQTVHEQYF.

The rearrangement joins TRBV10-3 to TRBJ1-1; unclear D gene. CDR1 is ENHRY, CDR2 SYGVKD, per germline. V dropped 0 bases and J dropped 9 bases, with 8 bases sitting between them. CDR3 size: 12 residues. CDR3: CAISESLVKAFF. The CDR3 nucleotides read TGTGCCATCAGTGAGTCCTTAGTAAAAGCTTTCTTT.

The chain employs TRBV27 and TRBJ2-7, with 9 positions matching TRBD1. Germline CDR1 is MNHEY and CDR2 is SMNVEV (reference sequence). The V and J ends lost 6 bases and 5 bases, in that order; junction bases with no gene match: 5. This CDR3 region has 13 residues. The CDR3 DNA reads as TGTGCCAGCAGCCGGACAGGGGCTAACGAGCAGTACTTC. It encodes CASSRTGANEQYF.

The chain links TRBV7-2 to TRBJ2-3; D might be TRBD2 (6 bases). This CDR3 is built from 15 residues. The germline V gene has CDR1 SGHTA and CDR2 FQGNSA. V was clipped by 1 base and J by 4 bases, with 12 bases between them. The CDR3 DNA reads TGTGCCAGCAGCTTAGATTACGGGAGCCCAGATACGCAGTATTTT. As protein: CASSLDYGSPDTQYF.

Only one count was recorded for this clone. The chain combines TRBV28 with TRBJ2-1; 13 bases agree with TRBD2. Trimming cost V 6 bases and J 5 bases; bases outside gene matches: 13. The CDR3 has 18 residues. CDR1 and CDR2 from the germline V gene are MDHEN and SYDVKM. The CDR3 coding sequence is TGTGCCAGCAGCCCCTTGACTAGCGGGAGGTACTACAACAATGAGCAGTTCTTC. Its translation: CASSPLTSGRYYNNEQFF.

V usage is TRBV5-1 and J usage is TRBJ1-2; D is unresolved. CDR3 length: 14 residues. CDR1 and CDR2 (germline): SGHRS, YFSETQ. The ends were cut back, 0 bases at V and 7 bases at J, with 13 bases in the middle. In DNA, the CDR3 is TGCGCCAGCAGCTTGGATTCCGGGGTGTTTGGCTACACCTTC. Translating it yields CASSLDSGVFGYTF.

The genes are TRBV19 and TRBJ2-1; 7 nucleotides match TRBD2. The V segment lost 4 bases and the J segment 1 base; nucleotides outside the gene matches: 10. The CDR3 has 17 residues. The germline gives CDR1 LNHDA, CDR2 SQIVND (reference sequence). The CDR3 region has the DNA TGTGCCAGTAGTACGACCTTCGGGGGGTATTCCTACAATGAGCAGTTCTTC. Its translation: CASSTTFGGYSYNEQFF.

This clone was counted once. The V call is TRBV10-3, the J call TRBJ2-1, with TRBD1 identical over 9 bases. This CDR3 is built from 15 residues. Trimming at V came to 6 bases and at J to 5 bases, leaving 8 bases not matched to a gene. The germline V gene has CDR1 ENHRY and CDR2 SYGVKD. CDR3 in amino acids: CAIRGPGQGHNEQFF. The CDR3 DNA reads TGTGCCATCAGGGGACCGGGACAGGGCCACAATGAGCAGTTCTTC.

This sequence joins TRBV4-2 and TRBJ2-5, with D perhaps matching TRBD2 (5 bases). V was cut by 1 base and J by 0 bases, with 6 bases left in between. Per the germline V gene, CDR1 is LGHNA and CDR2 is YNFKEQ. The CDR3 extends over 14 amino acids. CDR3 amino acids: CASSQAGDQETQYF. In DNA form, the CDR3 reads TGTGCCAGCAGCCAAGCCGGGGACCAAGAGACCCAGTACTTC.

The chain employs TRBV2 and TRBJ2-2; 10 nucleotides agree with TRBD2. The germline V gene has CDR1 SNHLY and CDR2 FYNNEI. J lost 0 bases, V lost 8 bases, and 3 bases had no gene match. The CDR3 consists of 15 residues. CDR3: CASGLAGANTGELFF. As DNA, the CDR3 is TGTGCCAGCGGCCTAGCGGGGGCGAACACCGGGGAGCTGTTTTTT. Filled out from reference TRBV2 and TRBJ2-2, the complete variable domain reads EPEVTQTPSHQVTQMGQEVILRCVPISNHLYFYWYRQILGQKVEFLVSFYNNEISEKSEIFDDQFSVERPDGSNFTLKIRSTKLEDSAMYFCASGLAGANTGELFFGEGSRLTVL.

The J gene is TRBJ2-7, the V gene TRBV19, with D perhaps TRBD2 (6 bases). CDR1 LNHDA and CDR2 SQIVND come from the germline V gene (reference sequence). This CDR3 contains 16 residues. V was trimmed by 6 bases and J by 6 bases, leaving 24 bases between them. CDR3 nucleotide sequence: TGTGCCAGTAGCGGACGAGCGGGTGGGACCCGGGGCGAGCAGTACTTC. It specifies CASSGRAGGTRGEQYF.

V gene TRBV7-2 combines with J gene TRBJ2-1, with 8 bases fitting TRBD2. This CDR3 contains 15 residues. Per the germline V gene, CDR1 is SGHTA and CDR2 is FQGNSA. The J segment lost 7 bases and the V segment lost 5 bases, leaving 10 bases of the junction unmatched. This CDR3 is CASSAEREIINEQFF. The CDR3 DNA is TGTGCCAGCAGCGCAGAGCGGGAGATAATAAATGAGCAGTTCTTC.

The rearrangement joins TRBV28 to TRBJ1-2; D remains ambiguous. The CDR3 consists of 12 residues. V was trimmed by 1 base and J by 7 bases, leaving 7 bases between them. Germline V gene lookup returns CDR1 MDHEN and CDR2 SYDVKM. The chain's CDR3 is CASSLFSRGYTF. In DNA, the CDR3 is TGTGCCAGCAGTTTATTTTCCCGTGGCTACACCTTC.

The rearrangement uses TRBV6-1 and TRBJ1-1; tentative D call: TRBD1 (5 bases). V was cut by 5 bases and J by 0 bases, with 10 bases left in between. Germline CDR1 is MNHNS and CDR2 is SASEGT. The CDR3 sequence is 14 residues long. CDR3 DNA sequence: TGTGCCAGCAGTCGGGGGGGTTTGAACACTGAAGCTTTCTTT. This gives the protein CASSRGGLNTEAFF.

This chain joins TRBV6-6 and TRBJ2-3; 7 nucleotides agree with TRBD2. The ends lost 1 base at V and 4 bases at J; junction bases unmatched: 8. Looked up from germline, CDR1 is MNHNY and CDR2 is SVGAGI (reference sequence). This CDR3 contains 16 residues. The CDR3 nucleotides read TGTGCCAGCAGTTACTTAAGCGGGACGGGTGCAGATACGCAGTATTTT. Translating it yields CASSYLSGTGADTQYF.

The chain carries TRBV10-3 and TRBJ2-2; a possible D gene is TRBD1 (5 bases). V was cut by 3 bases and J by 0 bases, with 11 bases left in between. Germline CDR1 is ENHRY and CDR2 is SYGVKD. There are 16 residues in the CDR3. CDR3 residues: CAISDRADSNTGELFF. The CDR3 nucleotides are TGTGCCATCAGTGACAGGGCAGACTCGAACACCGGGGAGCTGTTTTTT.

This clone was seen a single time. The V gene is TRBV11-2, the J gene TRBJ1-4; 7 bases agree with TRBD1. From germline, CDR1 is SGHAT and CDR2 FQNNGV. The J segment lost 4 bases and the V segment lost 2 bases, leaving 7 bases of the junction unmatched. The CDR3 spans 16 residues. Here the CDR3 DNA reads TGTGCCAGCAGCTTAACCACAGGGGCACGTAATGAAAAACTGTTTTTT. It yields the protein CASSLTTGARNEKLFF. Variable domain in full (rest from reference TRBV11-2 and TRBJ1-4): EAGVAQSPRYKIIEKRQSVAFWCNPISGHATLYWYQQILGQGPKLLIQFQNNGVVDDSQLPKDRFSAERLKGVDSTLKIQPAKLEDSAVYLCASSLTTGARNEKLFFGSGTQLSVL.

CDR3 loop: CASSLVLAGLSYEQYF. Here the CDR3 DNA reads TGTGCCAGCAGCTTAGTTTTGGCGGGACTCTCCTACGAGCAGTACTTC. The rearrangement links TRBV11-2 to TRBJ2-7, with a tentative D call TRBD2 (6 bases). Trimming removed 1 base from V and 0 bases from J, with 13 bases in between. Per the germline V gene, CDR1 is SGHAT and CDR2 is FQNNGV. The length of the CDR3 is 16 residues.